What follows are 3 T cell receptor beta chains derived from one specimen sequenced in a study of blood T cell repertoires in COVID-19. Here immunoSEQ multiplex PCR was the method, and the copy in TCRdb shows in-frame clones only, minus some. Of 250,000 or so clones in the sample, around 86% were seen once. Sequencing was done on a sample of peripheral blood. The receptors were gathered from a man older than 75 with acute or convalescent COVID-19.

This clone has just one count. The rearrangement uses TRBV19 and TRBJ1-5, with 10 bases aligning to TRBD1. The length of the CDR3 is 15 residues. Unmatched junction bases numbered 2, after V lost 3 bases and J lost 3 bases. From germline, CDR1 is LNHDA and CDR2 SQIVND (reference sequence). The CDR3 spells CASSIGQGDNQPQHF. CDR3 in DNA: TGTGCCAGTAGTATTGGACAGGGGGACAATCAGCCCCAGCATTTT.

The genes are TRBV18 and TRBJ1-5; no clear D gene. Germline V CDR1 and CDR2: KGHSH, LQKENI. The CDR3 totals 15 residues. With 3 bases removed from V and 3 bases from J, the gap between germline ends came to 12 bases. In DNA, the CDR3 is TGTGCCAGCTCACCTCAGGCAGGTTACAATCAGCCCCAGCATTTT. Encoded protein: CASSPQAGYNQPQHF.

The V and J genes are TRBV27 and TRBJ1-3, with 7 positions matching TRBD1. This CDR3 is built from 14 residues. In germline, CDR1 is MNHEY, CDR2 SMNVEV (reference sequence). Trimming took 8 bases from V and 3 from J; bases not matched to a gene: 7. The CDR3 DNA follows: TGTGCCAGCCATTTCAGGGGGAGTGGAAACACCATATATTTT. This codes for CASHFRGSGNTIYF.